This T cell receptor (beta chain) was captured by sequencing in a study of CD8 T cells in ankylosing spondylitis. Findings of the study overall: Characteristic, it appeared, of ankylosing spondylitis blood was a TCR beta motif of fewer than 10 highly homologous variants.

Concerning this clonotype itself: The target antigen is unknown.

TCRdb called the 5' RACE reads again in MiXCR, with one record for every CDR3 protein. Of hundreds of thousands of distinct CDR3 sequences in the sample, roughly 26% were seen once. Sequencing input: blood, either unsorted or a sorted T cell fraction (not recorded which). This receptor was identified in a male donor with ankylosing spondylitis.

CDR3 loop: CASSQDPLAGVGNTGELFF. The CDR3 DNA follows: TGTGCCAGCAGCCAAGATCCACTAGCGGGAGTCGGGAACACCGGGGAGCTGTTTTTT. The chain carries TRBV3-1 and TRBJ2-2, with 11 bases fitting TRBD2. CDR1 is LGHDT, CDR2 YNNKEL, per germline (reference sequence). The CDR3 contains 19 residues. V shed 0 bases, J shed 1 base, and the junction held 7 bases outside the gene matches.